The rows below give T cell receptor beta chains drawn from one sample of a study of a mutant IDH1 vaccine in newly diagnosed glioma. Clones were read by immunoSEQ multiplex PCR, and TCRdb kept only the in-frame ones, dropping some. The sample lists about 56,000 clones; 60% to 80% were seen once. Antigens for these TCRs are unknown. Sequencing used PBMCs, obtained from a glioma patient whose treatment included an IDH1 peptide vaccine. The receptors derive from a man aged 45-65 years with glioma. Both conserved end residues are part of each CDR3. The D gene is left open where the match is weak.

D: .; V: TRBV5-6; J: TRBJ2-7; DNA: TGTGCCAGCAGCTTGGCCAAAAGGGCCGAGCAGTACTTC; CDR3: CASSLAKRAEQYF
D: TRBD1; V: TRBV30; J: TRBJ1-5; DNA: TGTGCCTGGAGCCTGGGACAGGGAGGCAATCAGCCCCAGCATTTT; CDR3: CAWSLGQGGNQPQHF
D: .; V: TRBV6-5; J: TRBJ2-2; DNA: TGTGCCAGCAGCTACCAACAGGGCCCCACCGGGGAGCTGTTTTTT; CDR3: CASSYQQGPTGELFF
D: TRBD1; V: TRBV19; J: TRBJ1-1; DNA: TGTGCCAGTAGAGACAGGGGAACTGAAGCTTTCTTT; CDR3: CASRDRGTEAFF
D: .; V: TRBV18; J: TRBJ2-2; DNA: TGTGCCAGCTTGAGGGACGAAAGCACCGGGGAGCTGTTTTTT; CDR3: CASLRDESTGELFF
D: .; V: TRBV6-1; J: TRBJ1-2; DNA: TGTGCCAGCAGCCGGTGGGGCCTGGCCTATGGCTACACCTTC; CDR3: CASSRWGLAYGYTF
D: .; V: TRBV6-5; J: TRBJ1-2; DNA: TGTGCCAGTACGGAGGGGACGGCCCGGGGCTACACCTTC; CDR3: CASTEGTARGYTF
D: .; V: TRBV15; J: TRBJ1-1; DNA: TGTGCCACCAGCTCGGACAGTCTTTTAGAAGCTTTCTTT; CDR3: CATSSDSLLEAFF
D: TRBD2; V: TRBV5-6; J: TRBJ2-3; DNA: TGTGCCAGCAGCTCGGGACTAGCGGGGACAACCACAGATACGCAGTATTTT; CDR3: CASSSGLAGTTTDTQYF
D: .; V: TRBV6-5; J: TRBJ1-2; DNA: TGTGCCAGTGGTGGAGTATTTACGGGCTACACCTTC; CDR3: CASGGVFTGYTF
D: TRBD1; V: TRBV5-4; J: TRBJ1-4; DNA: TGTGCCAGCAGCCCACCGGGACAGGGTAAAAAACTGTTTTTT; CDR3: CASSPPGQGKKLFF
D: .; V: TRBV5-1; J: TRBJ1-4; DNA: TGCGCCAGCAGCCTCTGGGGAGGGCGAGGGGAAAAACTGTTTTTT; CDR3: CASSLWGGRGEKLFF